The following is a T cell receptor beta chain sequence with its context. Since a much larger clone is just one base distant, this may be a read error. Building of the TCR beta libraries involved iRepertoire HTBI primers and Arm-PCR of CDR3 regions. TCRdb called the multiplex PCR reads again in MiXCR, with one record for every CDR3 protein. The data hold roughly 420,000 distinct CDR3 sequences, with approximately 15% observed a single time. This sample's time point: newly diagnosed GD, antithyroid drugs for less than 3 months. The TCR library used RNA extracted from PBMCs. Patients all came to the study from an endocrinology department in Xi'an, China. CDR1 SNHLY and CDR2 FYNNEI come from the germline V gene. After removal of 3 bases from V and 8 bases from J, the junction contained 9 bases not matched to a gene. The CDR3 runs to 16 residues. This record belongs to a study of regulatory T cells in long-lasting Graves disease.

This sample was also put to use in a study of T cells in Graves' hyperthyroidism and ophthalmopathy. This second study says: Patients aged 18 to 65 had newly diagnosed hyperthyroidism lasting under 2 months. Researchers report that a 13 V-J model separated ophthalmopathy from stable hyperthyroidism.

V is TRBV2 and J is TRBJ2-1; TRBD1 matches 11 bases. This receptor was identified in a woman in her fifties or sixties with Graves disease. The specimen was peripheral blood mononuclear cells (PBMCs), collected at new diagnosis, from a patient treated with antithyroid drugs. CDR3 DNA sequence: TGTGCCAGCAGTGAGGGGGACAGGGGGTCTGGCGATGAGCAGTTCTTC. Protein product: CASSEGDRGSGDEQFF.